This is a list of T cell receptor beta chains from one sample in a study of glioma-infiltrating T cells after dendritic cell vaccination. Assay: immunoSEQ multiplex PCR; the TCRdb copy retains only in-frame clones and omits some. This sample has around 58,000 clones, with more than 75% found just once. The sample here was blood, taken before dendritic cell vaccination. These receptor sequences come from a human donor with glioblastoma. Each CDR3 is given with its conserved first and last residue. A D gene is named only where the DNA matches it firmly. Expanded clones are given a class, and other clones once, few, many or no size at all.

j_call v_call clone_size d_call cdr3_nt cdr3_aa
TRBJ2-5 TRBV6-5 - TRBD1 TGTGCCAGCAGTTCCTACCGACAGGGACGAACAGAGACCCAGTACTTC CASSSYRQGRTETQYF
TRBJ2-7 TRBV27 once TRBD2 TGTGCCAGCAGTTTTACGGGGGGTGACGAGCAGTACTTC CASSFTGGDEQYF
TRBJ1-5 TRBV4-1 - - TGCGCCAGCAGCCAAGACGGTCAGCCCCAGCATTTT CASSQDGQPQHF
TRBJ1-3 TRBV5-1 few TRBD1 TGCGCCAGCAGTACAGAGGGGGCGTACGGAAACACCATATATTTT CASSTEGAYGNTIYF
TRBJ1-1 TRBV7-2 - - TGTGCCAGCAGCCTCATGGGGGGGGTAAGCACTGAAGCTTTCTTT CASSLMGGVSTEAFF
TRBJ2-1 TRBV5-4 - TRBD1 TGTGCCAGCAGCGCCTCTAAAGGAACAGGGGTCAATGAGCAGTTCTTC CASSASKGTGVNEQFF
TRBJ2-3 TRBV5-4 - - TGTGCCAGCAGCTTGTTGGTAGGGGCGTTCACAGATACGCAGTATTTT CASSLLVGAFTDTQYF
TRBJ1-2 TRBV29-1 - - TGCAGCGCCGCCTTGGGGCAGGGGAAGCAGGGCTACACCTTC CSAALGQGKQGYTF
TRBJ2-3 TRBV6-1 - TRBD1 TGTGCCAGCACCCCCCAGGGGGAGGATACGCAGTATTTT CASTPQGEDTQYF
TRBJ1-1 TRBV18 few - TGTGCCAGCTCACCTTCCGGGGGTGGCACTGAAGCTTTCTTT CASSPSGGGTEAFF
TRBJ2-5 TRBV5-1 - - TGCGCCAGCGGCCGGGGTCAAGAGACCCAGTACTTC CASGRGQETQYF
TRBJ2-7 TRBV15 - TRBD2 TGTGCCACCAGCAGGGGGACTAGCGGGGGACCGAGCTCCTACGAGCAGTACTTC CATSRGTSGGPSSYEQYF
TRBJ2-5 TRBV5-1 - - TGCGCCAGCAGTGTCTTTGGAGCTTTGGAGACCCAGTACTTC CASSVFGALETQYF
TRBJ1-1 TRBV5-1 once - TGCGCCAGCAGCTTGGGGGAGAAAACTGAAGCTTTCTTT CASSLGEKTEAFF
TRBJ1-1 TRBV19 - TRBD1 TGTGCCAGTAGAGGGACAGTGAACACTGAAGCTTTCTTT CASRGTVNTEAFF
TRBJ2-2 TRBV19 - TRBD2 TGTGCCAGTCAACTAGCGCCCACTGCCGGGGAGCTGTTTTTT CASQLAPTAGELFF
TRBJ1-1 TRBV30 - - TGTGCCTGGAGTCCGGACCGGAGGACTGAAGCTTTCTTT CAWSPDRRTEAFF
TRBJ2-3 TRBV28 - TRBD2 TGTGCCAGCAGGTCTATCCAGCGGGGAACTCGGACAGATACGCAGTATTTT CASRSIQRGTRTDTQYF
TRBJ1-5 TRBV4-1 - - TGCGCCAGCAGCCAAGACGGAGACGCAGATCAGCCCCAGCATTTT CASSQDGDADQPQHF
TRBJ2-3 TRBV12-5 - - TGTGCTAGTGGTTTGGTAGTCACAGCGGGCGACATGGGCACAGATACGCAGTATTTT CASGLVVTAGDMGTDTQYF
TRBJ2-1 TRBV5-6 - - TGTGCCAGCAGCTCGCGGGGAGCGGAAGGTGAGCAGTTCTTC CASSSRGAEGEQFF
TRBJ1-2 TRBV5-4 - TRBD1 TGTGCCAGCAGCCCTGGGACAGGGGAAATCTATGGCTACACCTTC CASSPGTGEIYGYTF
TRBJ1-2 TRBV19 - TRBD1 TGTGCCAGTAGTCCCCGGGACAGGGAGCGGGGCTATGGCTACACCTTC CASSPRDRERGYGYTF
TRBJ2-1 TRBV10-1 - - TGCGCCAGCAGTGAGTCCCGACAGGCGAGCTCCTACAATGAGCAGTTCTTC CASSESRQASSYNEQFF
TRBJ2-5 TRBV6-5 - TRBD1 TGTGCCAGCAGTCCCGGGACAGGGGGCGAGACCCAGTACTTC CASSPGTGGETQYF
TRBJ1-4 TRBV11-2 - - TGTGCCAGCAGCTTAGCGGAGGGAGAAAAACTGTTTTTT CASSLAEGEKLFF
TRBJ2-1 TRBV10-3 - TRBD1 TGTGCCATCTGTCCCGGGACAGGGGATACAGCCTACAATGAGCAGTTCTTC CAICPGTGDTAYNEQFF
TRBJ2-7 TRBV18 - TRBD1 TGTGCCAGCTCACTGGGGACAGGGAGAGGGAGCGAGCAGTACTTC CASSLGTGRGSEQYF
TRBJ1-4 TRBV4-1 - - TGCGCCAGCAGCCAAGTTGTGACAGGAGCTAATGAAAAACTGTTTTTT CASSQVVTGANEKLFF
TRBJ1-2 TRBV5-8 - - TGTGCCAGCACCCTAGGCCCGACTACCTATGGCTACACCTTC CASTLGPTTYGYTF
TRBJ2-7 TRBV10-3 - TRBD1 TGTGCCATCAGTGCGAGACAGGGCCCCTACGAGCAGTACTTC CAISARQGPYEQYF
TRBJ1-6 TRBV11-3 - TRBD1 TGTGCCAGCAGCGGGACAGGGAATAATTCACCCCTCCACTTT CASSGTGNNSPLHF
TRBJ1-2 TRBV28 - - TGTGCCAGCAGTTCTGGAGCCAACTATGGCTACACCTTC CASSSGANYGYTF
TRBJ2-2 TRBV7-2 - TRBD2 TGTGCCAGCAGCCCCCAGTGGCAGCGGGGTAGTATGGAGCTGTTTTTT CASSPQWQRGSMELFF
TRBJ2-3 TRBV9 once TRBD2 TGTGCCACCATCGGGGGGGCGGCGGCAGATACGCAGTATTTT CATIGGAAADTQYF
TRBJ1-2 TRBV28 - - TGTGCCAGCAGCTCCGGCACGGGACTAATCAGGGGCTACACCTTC CASSSGTGLIRGYTF
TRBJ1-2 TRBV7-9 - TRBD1 TGTGCCAGCAGCTTAGACCTGACAGGGTTCTATGGCTACACCTTC CASSLDLTGFYGYTF
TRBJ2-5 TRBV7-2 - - TGTGCCAGCCAACCGGGAACACTATCCCGGGCCCAGTACTTC CASQPGTLSRAQYF
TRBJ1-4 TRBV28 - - TGTGCCAGCAGTTCTCCGGGACACGGAGATGAAAAACTGTTTTTT CASSSPGHGDEKLFF
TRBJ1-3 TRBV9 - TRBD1 TGTGCCAGCAGCGAACAAGGACAGGGCGTTGGAAACACCATATATTTT CASSEQGQGVGNTIYF
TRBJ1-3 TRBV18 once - TGTGCCAGCTCACCACAGGCGGCGGAGGCCTCTGGAAACACCATATATTTT CASSPQAAEASGNTIYF
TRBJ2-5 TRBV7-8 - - TGTGCCAGCAGCTTTGAGGGCAGCCAGACCCAGTACTTC CASSFEGSQTQYF